This T cell receptor (beta chain) was identified during a study of T cell repertoires in cytomegalovirus infection. As for the study in general: Indications came from public TCR beta signatures; they pointed to CMV infection and to a matching HLA type. General observations from the study: Predominance within the ex vivo response was attributable to HLA-C-restricted CMV-specific TCR beta clonotypes. Summed public TCR beta family frequency identified CMV carriers bearing the relevant HLA.

Notes on this clonotype: Its antigen is not identified.

This CDR3 is built from 13 residues. V lost 5 bases and J 5 bases, leaving 10 bases between the germline ends. CDR1 is MNHNS, CDR2 SASEGT, per germline. TCRdb reanalysed the reads using MiXCR and keeps one entry per CDR3 protein. The sample lists about 830,000 distinct CDR3 sequences; about 31% were seen once. This clonotype originated in a human donor in good health (CMV status not recorded). Some clones in this sample may be carry-over from other donors' samples. The gene calls are TRBV6-1 and TRBJ1-3; no firm D call. The source was cultured CD8+ T cells from PBMCs, collected from culture after CMV antigen stimulation. The chain's CDR3 is CASSYGIRNTIYF. The CDR3 DNA is TGTGCCAGCAGTTATGGCATCCGAAACACCATATATTTT.